Presented here are 4 T cell receptor beta chains from one specimen sequenced in a study of beta chain features in type 1 diabetes. Sequenced material consisted of expressed TCRB transcripts (all of the isolated RNA was reverse transcribed). Libraries were prepared by immunoSEQ multiplex PCR; TCRdb keeps only in-frame clonotypes and omits some of them. The sample includes hundreds of thousands of clones, roughly 12% of them seen just once. The sample comprised naive CD4+ T cells from blood. The receptors were sampled from a man younger than 35 in good health.

V usage is TRBV7-8 and J usage is TRBJ2-7, with 9 nucleotides matching TRBD1. Germline lookup yields CDR1 SGHVS and CDR2 FQNEAQ. Trimming cost V 2 bases and J 5 bases; bases outside gene matches: 1. The CDR3 contains 13 residues. The CDR3 sequence: CASSLRQGDEQYF. In DNA form, the CDR3 reads TGTGCCAGCAGCTTACGACAGGGGGACGAGCAGTACTTC.

In its sample, this clone was seen a few times. This chain uses TRBV7-9 with TRBJ1-1; tentatively, D is TRBD1 (6 bases). The germline CDR1 and CDR2 sequences are SEHNR and FQNEAQ (reference sequence). Trimming took 5 bases from V and 5 from J, leaving 18 bases between them. There are 15 residues in the CDR3. This CDR3 is CASSLLRQGTTEAFF. The CDR3 DNA is TGTGCCAGCAGCCTCCTCCGGCAAGGGACAACTGAAGCTTTCTTT. Full variable domain (missing parts from reference TRBV7-9 and TRBJ1-1): DTGVSQNPRHKITKRGQNVTFRCDPISEHNRLYWYRQTLGQGPEFLTYFQNEAQLEKSRLLSDRFSAERPKGSFSTLEIQRTEQGDSAMYLCASSLLRQGTTEAFFGQGTRLTVV.

This clone has only a few counts. The genes are TRBV4-1 and TRBJ2-1; TRBD1 is a possible D gene (5 bases). The CDR3 totals 13 residues. The V gene's germline CDR1 is MGHRA and CDR2 YSYEKL. V lost 5 bases to trimming and J lost 3 bases, with 8 bases between them. The chain's CDR3 is CASSVRGYNEQFF. The CDR3 DNA is TGCGCCAGCAGCGTTAGGGGCTACAATGAGCAGTTCTTC.

The chain has TRBV6-5 and TRBJ2-7; D is perhaps TRBD2 (6 bases). The CDR3 covers 13 residues. The ends were cut back, 6 bases at V and 9 bases at J, with 18 bases in the middle. In germline, CDR1 is MNHEY, CDR2 SVGAGI. CDR3 sequence: CASSRDLTTGQYF. The CDR3 nucleotides read TGTGCCAGCAGCCGGGACTTAACTACGGGGCAGTACTTC.